The 2 T cell receptor beta chains below come from one sample, sequenced in a study of T cells in Graves' hyperthyroidism and ophthalmopathy. Template material for amplifying TCR beta CDR3 regions consisted of RNA transcripts. Initially, a first-round RT-PCR of the TCR CDR3 employed the HTBI primer set. Using its own MiXCR run on the multiplex PCR reads, TCRdb lists one record per CDR3 protein. The sample has about 290,000 distinct CDR3 sequences, 10% to 15% seen once. The specimen was blood. The source of these receptors is a woman in her twenties or thirties with Graves' hyperthyroidism that later progressed to Graves' ophthalmopathy.

This clonotype was seen only a few times. V and J are TRBV9 and TRBJ2-1; TRBD2 agrees at 14 bases. The CDR3 extends over 15 amino acids. Germline-derived CDR1 and CDR2 are SGDLS and YYNGEE. The V gene end was trimmed by 3 bases and the J gene end by 10 bases; junction bases not matched to a gene: 6. CDR3 sequence: CASSDGTSGRKEQFF. CDR3 in DNA: TGTGCCAGCAGCGACGGGACTAGCGGGAGAAAAGAGCAGTTCTTC.

There are many counts of this clonotype. As DNA, the CDR3 is TGTGCCAGCTCATTTGCAGATACGCAGTATTTT. Amino acid sequence: CASSFADTQYF. The chain uses TRBV11-2 and TRBJ2-3; D is unclear. Germline lookup yields CDR1 SGHAT and CDR2 FQNNGV. V was clipped by 8 bases and J by 4 bases, with 7 bases between them. The CDR3 has 11 residues.